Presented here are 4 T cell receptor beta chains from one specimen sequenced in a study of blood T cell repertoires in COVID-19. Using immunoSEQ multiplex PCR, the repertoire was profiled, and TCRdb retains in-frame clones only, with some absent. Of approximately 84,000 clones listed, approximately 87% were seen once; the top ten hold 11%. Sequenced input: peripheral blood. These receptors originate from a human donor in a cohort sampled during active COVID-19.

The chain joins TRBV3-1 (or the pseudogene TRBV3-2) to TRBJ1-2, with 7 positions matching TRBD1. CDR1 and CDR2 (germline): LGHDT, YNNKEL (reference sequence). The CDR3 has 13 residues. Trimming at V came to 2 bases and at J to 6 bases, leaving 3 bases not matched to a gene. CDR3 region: CASSQWTGNGYTF. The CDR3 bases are TGTGCCAGCAGCCAATGGACAGGTAATGGCTACACCTTC.

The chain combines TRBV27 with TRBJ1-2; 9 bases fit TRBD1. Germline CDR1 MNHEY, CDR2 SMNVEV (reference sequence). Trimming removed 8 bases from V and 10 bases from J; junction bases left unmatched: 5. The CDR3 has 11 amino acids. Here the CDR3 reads CASRDRDFYTF. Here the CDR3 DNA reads TGTGCCAGCCGGGACAGGGACTTCTACACCTTC.

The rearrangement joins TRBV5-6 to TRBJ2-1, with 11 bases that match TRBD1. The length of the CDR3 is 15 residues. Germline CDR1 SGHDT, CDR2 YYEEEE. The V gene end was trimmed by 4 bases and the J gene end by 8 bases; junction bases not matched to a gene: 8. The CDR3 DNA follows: TGTGCCAGCAGCACCACCGGACAGGGGGCGGATGAGCAGTTCTTC. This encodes CASSTTGQGADEQFF. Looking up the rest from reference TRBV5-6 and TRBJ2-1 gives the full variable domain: DAGVTQSPTHLIKTRGQQVTLRCSPKSGHDTVSWYQQALGQGPQFIFQYYEEEERQRGNFPDRFSGHQFPNYSSELNVNALLLGDSALYLCASSTTGQGADEQFFGPGTRLTVL.

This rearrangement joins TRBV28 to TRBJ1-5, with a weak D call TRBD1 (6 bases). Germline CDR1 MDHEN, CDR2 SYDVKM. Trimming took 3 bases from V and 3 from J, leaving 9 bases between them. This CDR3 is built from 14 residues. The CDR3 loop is CASSFNRANQPQHF. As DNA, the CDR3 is TGTGCCAGCAGTTTTAACAGGGCCAATCAGCCCCAGCATTTT.